This T cell receptor beta chain was recovered during a study of cytomegalovirus exposure and HLA in healthy donors. 13 Jbeta primers and 60 Vbeta primers were used for the PCR. The protocol was immunoSEQ multiplex PCR, while the TCRdb copy is restricted to in-frame clones and leaves out a portion. The sample includes about 140,000 clones, approximately 84% of them seen just once. The V gene's germline CDR1 is LNHDA and CDR2 SQIVND (reference sequence). The CDR3 length is 14 residues. J was trimmed by 4 bases and V by 5 bases; bases with no gene match: 7. Findings of the study overall: The authors enumerated under 200 TCR beta chains as linked to cytomegalovirus. Productive status was seen about 87% or about 30% of the time for most TCR beta V segments in an earlier analysis. Common viral pathogens seemed, in a later analysis, to connect with several of the most significant clusters.

Regarding this clone: Its antigen is still unknown.

Sequenced sample: PBMCs. The receptor comes from a man younger than 45 in good health and CMV-seropositive. The chain uses TRBV19 and TRBJ1-1; 7 positions agree with TRBD1. CDR3 nucleotides: TGTGCCAGTAGTGGACAGGTAGGGGGCACTGAAGCTTTCTTT. Translated: CASSGQVGGTEAFF.